These 32 T cell receptor beta chains came from one sample sequenced in a study of T-cell memory formation after mild COVID-19. One entry per CDR3 protein results from TCRdb running MiXCR on the 5' RACE reads. The table records fewer than 450,000 distinct CDR3 sequences, approximately 24% of them present only once. Sequencing was performed on PBMCs or a T cell subset sorted from them (not recorded which). The receptors stem from an adult woman who had mild COVID-19 (a few samples of this study predate the infection). Cell type and time point are not known.

DNA for the CDR3: TGTGCCAGCAGTTCCGACAGATACTACGAGCAGTACTTC. Amino acid sequence: CASSSDRYYEQYF. The chain recombines TRBV6-5 with TRBJ2-7; D is possibly TRBD1 (5 bases). Trimming left V 4 bases short and J 3 bases short, with 10 bases between. The germline CDR1 and CDR2 sequences are MNHEY and SVGAGI. CDR3 length: 13 amino acids.

This clonotype showed up just a few times. This rearrangement joins TRBV29-1 to TRBJ1-1; the D gene is possibly TRBD1 (6 bases). The CDR3 runs 13 residues. Trimming shortened V by 6 bases and J by 1 base, and 12 bases separated the two germline ends. Germline assignment: CDR1 SQVTM and CDR2 ANQGSEA. CDR3 DNA: TGCAGCGTCACCGGGACACAGAACACTGAAGCTTTCTTT. This gives the protein CSVTGTQNTEAFF.

The V gene is TRBV7-2, the J gene TRBJ2-1; D is uncertain. The CDR3 is 13 amino acids. Trimming took off 5 bases at V and 9 bases at J, with 14 bases between the two ends. Germline assignment: CDR1 SGHTA and CDR2 FQGNSA. The CDR3 is CASSIGGRPEQFF. CDR3 sequence (DNA): TGTGCCAGCAGCATAGGCGGCCGGCCTGAGCAGTTCTTC.

The sample holds a few counts of this clonotype. The V gene is TRBV7-2, the J gene TRBJ2-1, with 12 nucleotides matching TRBD2. The CDR3 spans 14 residues. Germline V gene data show CDR1 as SGHTA and CDR2 as FQGNSA. V lost 8 bases to trimming and J lost 7 bases; unmatched junction nucleotides: 6. The CDR3 coding sequence is TGTGCCAGCCGCGGGACTAGCGGGTTTAATGAGCAGTTCTTC. This sequence encodes CASRGTSGFNEQFF.

This clonotype was recorded a few times. The CDR3 is CASSLGQVANYGYTF. In nucleotides, the CDR3 is TGTGCCAGCAGTCTCGGACAGGTCGCTAACTATGGCTACACCTTC. V usage is TRBV6-5 and J usage is TRBJ1-2, with 7 positions matching TRBD1. CDR3 size: 15 residues. After removal of 5 bases from V and 0 bases from J, the junction contained 6 bases not matched to a gene. The germline gives CDR1 MNHEY, CDR2 SVGAGI.

The gene calls are TRBV12-3 or TRBV12-4 and TRBJ2-1; D unclear. CDR3 length: 14 amino acids. V lost 3 bases, J lost 4 bases, and 10 bases lay in between. The CDR3 spells CASSLLGQYNEQFF. CDR3 DNA sequence: TGTGCCAGCAGTTTGTTAGGGCAGTACAATGAGCAGTTCTTC.

Comment on this clonotype: A single base separates this from a much larger clone, so it may be a read error. The J gene is TRBJ1-1, the V gene TRBV12-3 or TRBV12-4; D remains ambiguous. Deletions cut 6 bases from V and 1 base from J, with 9 bases between. The CDR3 covers 13 residues. CDR3 sequence: CASSPWGNTEAFF. As DNA, the CDR3 is TGTGCCAGCAGCCCGTGGGGGAACACTGAAGCTTTCTTT.

This clonotype showed up just a few times. The V gene is TRBV20-1, the J gene TRBJ2-3; D is unclear. This CDR3 comprises 11 residues. The germline V gene has CDR1 DFQATT and CDR2 SNEGSKA (reference sequence). Trimming pared 6 bases from V and 6 bases from J, leaving 10 bases between. CDR3 in DNA: TGCAGTGCCCTGCCGTGGGATACGCAGTATTTT. Its translation is CSALPWDTQYF.

This clonotype has a handful of counts. Here the CDR3 DNA reads TGTGCCAGCAGTTCCACCCCGGGACTCGTCCAAGAGACCCAGTACTTC. It translates to CASSSTPGLVQETQYF. V is TRBV12-3 or TRBV12-4 and J is TRBJ2-5; D may be TRBD2 (6 bases). Trimming removed 4 bases at V and 1 base at J, with 16 bases between. The CDR3 is made up of 16 amino acids.

The chain combines TRBV20-1 with TRBJ2-1; D is possibly TRBD1 or TRBD2 (6 bases each). CDR1 is DFQATT, CDR2 SNEGSKA, per germline (reference sequence). V was cut by 6 bases and J by 10 bases, with 13 bases left in between. CDR3 length: 11 amino acids. The CDR3 loop is CSAATGAEQFF. The CDR3 region has the DNA TGCAGTGCCGCAACGGGGGCCGAGCAGTTCTTC.

This clonotype showed up just a few times. V and J are TRBV7-3 and TRBJ2-7; tentative D call: TRBD1 (6 bases). Germline V CDR1 and CDR2: SGHTA, FQGTGA. This CDR3 region has 15 residues. Between the trimmed V and J ends, which lost 1 base and 2 bases, there was a span of 12 bases. The CDR3 loop is CASSLNGGVTYEQYF. In DNA, the CDR3 is TGTGCCAGCAGCTTAAATGGGGGCGTCACCTACGAGCAGTACTTC.

V and J are TRBV20-1 and TRBJ2-1, with 10 bases lining up with TRBD2. The J segment lost 8 bases and the V segment lost 6 bases, leaving 7 bases of the junction unmatched. The CDR3 sequence is 13 residues long. Germline lookup yields CDR1 DFQATT and CDR2 SNEGSKA (reference sequence). The CDR3 loop is CSALAGEVDEQFF. Here the CDR3 DNA reads TGCAGTGCCCTAGCGGGAGAAGTAGATGAGCAGTTCTTC.

This clonotype was counted only a few times. The rearrangement uses TRBV7-9 and TRBJ2-1; TRBD2 might be the D (6 bases). Between the trimmed V and J ends, which lost 1 base and 8 bases, there was a span of 15 bases. In germline, CDR1 is SEHNR, CDR2 FQNEAQ (reference sequence). The CDR3 length is 15 residues. The CDR3 region is CASSLVLRSGDEQFF. The CDR3 DNA reads TGTGCCAGCAGCTTAGTCCTGAGATCGGGGGATGAGCAGTTCTTC.

Only one count was recorded for this clonotype. The J gene is TRBJ2-5, the V gene TRBV7-2; 10 bases align to TRBD1. The trim removed 4 bases at V and 2 bases at J, leaving 7 bases unmatched. This CDR3 is built from 16 residues. Germline V lookup: CDR1 SGHTA, CDR2 FQGNSA. The CDR3 reads CASSSVDRGHQETQYF. In nucleotides, the CDR3 is TGTGCCAGCAGCTCCGTCGACAGGGGGCATCAAGAGACCCAGTACTTC.

The gene calls are TRBV14 and TRBJ2-3, with TRBD1 as a possible D gene (5 bases). Trimming removed 10 bases from V and 0 bases from J, with 14 bases in between. Germline lookup yields CDR1 SGHDN and CDR2 FVKESK. The CDR3 sequence is 14 residues long. Written as DNA, the CDR3 is TGTGCCAACACGGACACCCCAAGCACAGATACGCAGTATTTT. It encodes CANTDTPSTDTQYF.

The chain couples TRBV11-2 to TRBJ2-2; 13 nucleotides match TRBD2. The junction had 6 bases not matched to a gene; V was cut back by 5 bases and J by 3 bases. Per germline, CDR1 SGHAT and CDR2 FQNNGV. This CDR3 contains 17 residues. CDR3 in amino acids: CASSLLAGGPYTGELFF. The CDR3 bases are TGTGCCAGCAGCCTACTAGCGGGAGGGCCATACACCGGGGAGCTGTTTTTT.

Only a few counts were recorded for this clonotype. V usage is TRBV2 and J usage is TRBJ1-1; D uncertain. The CDR3 totals 14 residues. Trimming removed 4 bases at V and 6 bases at J, with 15 bases between. The V gene's germline CDR1 is SNHLY and CDR2 FYNNEI. DNA for the CDR3: TGTGCCAGCAGTGCCCTCAGCGGGTGGGCTGAAGCTTTCTTT. Translation: CASSALSGWAEAFF. Full variable domain (remainder filled in from reference TRBV2 and TRBJ1-1): EPEVTQTPSHQVTQMGQEVILRCVPISNHLYFYWYRQILGQKVEFLVSFYNNEISEKSEIFDDQFSVERPDGSNFTLKIRSTKLEDSAMYFCASSALSGWAEAFFGQGTRLTVV.

This clonotype was picked up many times. The genes are TRBV4-1 and TRBJ2-3, with unresolved D. V lost 4 bases, J lost 5 bases, and 10 bases lay in between. In germline, CDR1 is MGHRA, CDR2 YSYEKL. This CDR3 contains 13 residues. The CDR3 sequence is CASSRVVGDTQYF. CDR3 DNA sequence: TGCGCCAGCAGCCGAGTGGTGGGAGATACGCAGTATTTT.

The chain couples TRBV5-6 to TRBJ1-2; D ambiguous. Looked up from germline, CDR1 is SGHDT and CDR2 is YYEEEE. The CDR3 loop spans 12 amino acids. V dropped 1 base and J dropped 4 bases, with 5 bases sitting between them. CDR3 nucleotides: TGTGCCAGCAGCTTGAACGTCTATGGCTACACCTTC. Translation gives CASSLNVYGYTF.

The J gene is TRBJ2-1, the V gene TRBV5-4; no definite D call. The germline V gene encodes CDR1 SGHNT and CDR2 YYREEE (reference sequence). Trimming pared 3 bases from V and 1 base from J, leaving 11 bases between. The CDR3 has 15 amino acids. In DNA, the CDR3 is TGTGCCAGCAGCTCCCCAATGACTTCCTACAATGAGCAGTTCTTC. This codes for CASSSPMTSYNEQFF.

This clonotype occurred a few times. This sequence joins TRBV6-1 and TRBJ1-1, with TRBD1 as a possible D gene (5 bases). Germline V gene data show CDR1 as MNHNS and CDR2 as SASEGT. This CDR3 comprises 16 residues. Trimming removed 0 bases from V and 6 bases from J, with 17 bases in between. The CDR3 here is CASSEARGRTKPEAFF. In nucleotides, the CDR3 is TGTGCCAGCAGTGAAGCGCGGGGCAGGACCAAGCCTGAAGCTTTCTTT.

This clonotype was observed a handful of times. The chain recombines TRBV4-2 with TRBJ2-7; D uncertain. V lost 0 bases, J lost 5 bases, and 14 bases lay in between. CDR1 and CDR2 (germline): LGHNA, YNFKEQ. The CDR3 spans 15 residues. CDR3 loop: CASSQEASVVHEQYF. The CDR3 DNA is TGTGCCAGCAGCCAAGAGGCTAGTGTCGTCCACGAGCAGTACTTC.

The V call is TRBV5-1, the J call TRBJ2-5; D unresolved. The V end lost 4 bases, the J end lost 7 bases, and 14 bases lay between the germline ends. The CDR3 contains 13 residues. Germline V gives CDR1 SGHRS, CDR2 YFSETQ. CDR3 coding DNA: TGCGCCAGCAGCCCGGATAGGTGGCGGACCCAGTACTTC. Translated, it gives CASSPDRWRTQYF.

The J gene is TRBJ2-1, the V gene TRBV20-1; possibly TRBD1 or TRBD2 for D (6 bases each). The length of the CDR3 is 12 residues. Trimming removed 3 bases at V and 6 bases at J, with 9 bases between. Germline CDR1 reads DFQATT; CDR2 reads SNEGSKA (reference sequence). This chain's CDR3 is CSAREGGNEQFF. CDR3 coding DNA: TGCAGTGCTAGGGAGGGGGGCAATGAGCAGTTCTTC.

The V call is TRBV6-2 or TRBV6-3, the J call TRBJ2-5; D not resolved. This CDR3 has 16 residues. With 5 bases removed from V and 5 bases from J, the gap between germline ends came to 21 bases. CDR1 and CDR2 (germline): MNHEY, SVGEGT. The CDR3 region is CASSPFAAATYETQYF. CDR3 sequence (DNA): TGTGCCAGCAGTCCCTTCGCGGCGGCAACTTATGAGACCCAGTACTTC.

This chain connects TRBV7-3 to TRBJ1-2; weak D call: TRBD1 (5 bases). Germline assignment: CDR1 SGHTA and CDR2 FQGTGA. V lost 5 bases to trimming and J lost 8 bases, with 12 bases between them. The CDR3 totals 12 residues. Here the CDR3 reads CASSGGVGGYTF. The CDR3 region has the DNA TGTGCCAGCAGCGGGGGAGTTGGCGGCTACACCTTC.

The CDR3 bases are TGTGCCAGCAGCGATAGGATGAGCTCCTATAATTCACCCCTCCACTTT. Translating gives CASSDRMSSYNSPLHF. V usage is TRBV7-2 and J usage is TRBJ1-6; no clear D gene. Germline V gives CDR1 SGHTA, CDR2 FQGNSA. Trimming removed 5 bases at V and 0 bases at J, with 11 bases between. The CDR3 is made up of 16 amino acids.

This clonotype has just a few counts. The chain recombines TRBV14 with TRBJ2-5; D is unresolved. This CDR3 is built from 15 residues. The V gene's germline CDR1 is SGHDN and CDR2 FVKESK. The V and J ends lost 0 bases and 1 base respectively, with 9 bases between them. This CDR3 reads CASSQDLGSQETQYF. The CDR3 coding sequence is TGTGCCAGCAGCCAAGATCTCGGCAGCCAAGAGACCCAGTACTTC.

This chain connects TRBV2 to TRBJ2-3; maybe TRBD2 (6 bases). From germline, CDR1 is SNHLY and CDR2 FYNNEI. The V end was cut by 0 bases, the J end by 3 bases, with 10 bases between. The length of the CDR3 is 15 residues. The CDR3 DNA sequence: TGTGCCAGCAGTGAAGCCCCGGGGGTAACAGATACGCAGTATTTT. This gives the protein CASSEAPGVTDTQYF.

The V gene is TRBV7-2, the J gene TRBJ2-5; 7 bases match TRBD2. CDR1 is SGHTA, CDR2 FQGNSA, per germline. Germline trimming cut 5 bases from V and 1 base from J; bases unmatched to any gene: 10. CDR3 length equals 16 residues. CDR3 coding DNA: TGTGCCAGCAGCCCCCCCGGGAGGCGGGCCCAAGAGACCCAGTACTTC. It specifies CASSPPGRRAQETQYF.

This clonotype was detected a few times. The chain is built from TRBV5-1 and TRBJ2-5; 9 bases fit TRBD1. CDR3 length: 13 amino acids. After removal of 6 bases from V and 4 bases from J, the junction contained 4 bases not matched to a gene. Germline assignment: CDR1 SGHRS and CDR2 YFSETQ. The CDR3: CASNADRGETQYF. Here the CDR3 DNA reads TGCGCCAGCAACGCGGACAGGGGAGAGACCCAGTACTTC.

The chain links TRBV25-1 to TRBJ1-1; the match to TRBD1 covers 9 bases. V dropped 5 bases and J dropped 2; count of bases not matched to a gene: 9. The germline CDR1 and CDR2 sequences are MGHDK and SYGVNS. The CDR3 length is 16 residues. The chain's CDR3 is CASSRLGTGLNTEAFF. The CDR3 DNA sequence: TGTGCCAGCAGTCGACTCGGGACAGGGCTTAACACTGAAGCTTTCTTT.